Sequencing of this TCR beta chain was carried out in a study of T-cell memory formation after mild COVID-19 (dated by TCRdb to the early 2020s). Some background on the complete study: Most TCR sequence clusters were specific to one of the two donors. T-cell clones expanding and contracting after mild COVID-19 in a couple of donors were tracked by longitudinal TCRalpha and TCRbeta repertoire sequencing. The cohort comprised two young, previously healthy adult volunteers, one female and one male.

At the junction V is shortened by 0 bases and J by 8 bases, with 11 bases in between. Counted from cysteine to phenylalanine, this CDR3 has 14 amino acids. Solely the CDR3 DNA is kept, with 42 bases framed from the first base. CDR1 and CDR2, per the germline V gene, are SGHDT and YYEEEE. Ficoll-Paque density gradient centrifugation was used to isolate PBMCs. Sequencing instrument: Illumina NovaSeq 6000. TCRalpha and TCRbeta cDNA libraries were built by 5'RACE with constant-segment primers, adding sample barcodes and unique molecular identifiers. RNA was extracted from every sample with Trizol reagent. Libraries were amplified in two PCR steps, with a second sample barcode and Illumina TruSeq adapters added in the second step. Sequencing of the libraries was done on an Illumina NovaSeq, producing 2 x 150 bp paired-end reads. Concerning the study's data processing: Reads were demultiplexed and collapsed into UMI-guided consensus sequences with migec v1.2.7. Using mixcr v2.1.11, the UMI consensuses were aligned to TRA and TRB V and J templates and assembled into clonotypes. A clonotype was counted as expanded or contracted only when both edgeR and NoisET called the clonotype significant, with the noise models trained on biological replicates. For edgeR calls, a false discovery rate-adjusted p below 0.01 and a log2 fold-change threshold of 1 were applied. As an exploratory analysis of dynamics, PCA with hierarchical clustering was applied to max-normalized trajectories of the 1000 most abundant clonotypes. The CD4 or CD8 phenotype of responding clones was assigned using the separately sequenced CD4+ and CD8+ repertoires. Starting from the raw public reads, TCRdb applied fastp trimming at Q25, assembled clones with MiXCR and retained in-frame beta chains. Every distinct CDR3 protein forms one entry, paired with its most common genes and DNA. These V and J calls rely on TCRdb rather than the paper's analysis. The sample table lists about 44,000 distinct CDR3 sequences, approximately 7% of them with a count of one. Together, the top ten hold roughly 0.79% of the sample.

This clonotype has a count of ten or more. The specificity of this receptor is unknown. Within one base of it there is no much larger clone, and no base qualities were kept. The investigation overall reported the following: Some responding clones were found in pre-infection memory, which suggests that pre-existing cross-reactive memory T cells took part in the SARS-CoV-2 response. Balanced CD4/CD8 phenotypes were observed for clones contracting from day 15 to 85, whereas a bias towards CD4+ was observed for a second wave of clones expanding from day 15 to 37. The study included only a couple of mild cases, and larger cohorts that include severe cases with pre-infection samples were judged to be necessary. Contracting CD4+ clones turned up mainly in the CM and EM memory subsets, whereas EMRA was where CD8+ clones were enriched. SARS-CoV-2 specificity of the second-wave clones peaking on day 37 was not confirmed.

The sequenced sample was PBMCs or a T cell subset sorted from them (not recorded which). The chain employs TRBV5-6 and TRBJ2-2; confidence is insufficient to name the D gene. The sequence derives from an adult who had mild COVID-19 (a few samples of this study predate the infection). The sample titles of this study are shuffled in the database, so cell type and time point are left out. The CDR3 protein: CASSLVRRSGELFF. The nucleotide sequence reads TGTGCCAGCAGCTTGGTCCGGAGATCAGGGGAGCTGTTTTTT.